Listed here are 5 T cell receptor beta chains from one sample, sequenced in a study of cytomegalovirus exposure and HLA in healthy donors. PCR primers comprised 60 Vbeta and 13 Jbeta primers. Using immunoSEQ multiplex PCR, the repertoire was profiled, and TCRdb retains in-frame clones only, with some absent. This table holds more than 150,000 clones, over 70% found once. Specimen: PBMCs. These receptors were taken from a man in his fifties in good health and CMV-seropositive.

The chain carries TRBV27 and TRBJ2-1, with a possible D match to TRBD2 (6 bases). CDR1 MNHEY and CDR2 SMNVEV come from the germline V gene (reference sequence). The CDR3 extends over 13 amino acids. V dropped 8 bases and J dropped 7 bases, with 15 bases sitting between them. CDR3 nucleotides: TGTGCCAGCTCTCAAGGGAGGCCAAATGAGCAGTTCTTC. The encoded protein is CASSQGRPNEQFF.

Here the CDR3 reads CASSLGRGEAFF. Written as DNA, the CDR3 is TGTGCCAGCAGCTTGGGCCGGGGAGAAGCTTTCTTT. The chain combines TRBV5-6 with TRBJ1-1; the D is unclear. V was trimmed by 0 bases and J by 8 bases, leaving 8 bases between them. Germline V gene data show CDR1 as SGHDT and CDR2 as YYEEEE. The CDR3 sequence is 12 residues long.

The chain links TRBV30 to TRBJ2-7; 8 bases match TRBD1. Per the germline V gene, CDR1 is GTSNPN and CDR2 is SVGIG (reference sequence). The CDR3 sequence is 14 residues long. J gave up 4 bases and V 3 bases, and 8 bases lay outside the gene matches. CDR3 nucleotides: TGTGCCTGGAGCGCCGGGACAGGACTATACGAGCAGTACTTC. Protein product: CAWSAGTGLYEQYF.

The V gene is TRBV28, the J gene TRBJ1-2; D not resolved. CDR1 is MDHEN and CDR2 is SYDVKM in the germline V gene. The CDR3 covers 14 residues. V was clipped by 0 bases and J by 0 bases, with 5 bases between them. The CDR3 region is CASSLWGANYGYTF. DNA for the CDR3: TGTGCCAGCAGTTTATGGGGCGCTAACTATGGCTACACCTTC.

This chain joins TRBV2 and TRBJ1-1, with no clear D. Trimming pared 6 bases from V and 7 bases from J, leaving 9 bases between. This CDR3 comprises 11 residues. Germline assignment: CDR1 SNHLY and CDR2 FYNNEI. The DNA for the CDR3 is TGTGCCAGCAGGGCTAGTGGTGAAGCTTTCTTT. It encodes CASRASGEAFF.